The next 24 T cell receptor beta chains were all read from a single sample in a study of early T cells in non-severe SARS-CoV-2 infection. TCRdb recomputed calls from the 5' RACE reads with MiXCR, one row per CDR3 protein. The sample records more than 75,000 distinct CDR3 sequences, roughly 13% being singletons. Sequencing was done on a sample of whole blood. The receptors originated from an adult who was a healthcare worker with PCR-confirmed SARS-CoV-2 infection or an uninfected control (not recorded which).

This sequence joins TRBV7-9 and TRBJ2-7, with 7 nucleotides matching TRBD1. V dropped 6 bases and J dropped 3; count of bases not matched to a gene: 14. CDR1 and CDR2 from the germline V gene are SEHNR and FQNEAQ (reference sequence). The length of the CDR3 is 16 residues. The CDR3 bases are TGTGCCAGCAGTCCGGGACAGACCTATCAAATCTACGAGCAGTACTTC. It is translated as CASSPGQTYQIYEQYF.

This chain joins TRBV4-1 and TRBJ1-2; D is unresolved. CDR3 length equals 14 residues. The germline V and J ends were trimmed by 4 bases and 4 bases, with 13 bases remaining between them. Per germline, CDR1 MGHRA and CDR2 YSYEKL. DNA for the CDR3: TGCGCCAGCAGCCCTAGGTCACAGACCTATGGCTACACCTTC. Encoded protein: CASSPRSQTYGYTF.

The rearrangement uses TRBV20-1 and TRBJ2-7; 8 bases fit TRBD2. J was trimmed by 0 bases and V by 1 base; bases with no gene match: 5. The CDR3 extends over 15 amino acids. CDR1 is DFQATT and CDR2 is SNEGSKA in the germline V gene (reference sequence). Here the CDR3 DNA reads TGCAGTGCTAGAGCGAGCGGGGGAACCTCCTACGAGCAGTACTTC. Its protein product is CSARASGGTSYEQYF.

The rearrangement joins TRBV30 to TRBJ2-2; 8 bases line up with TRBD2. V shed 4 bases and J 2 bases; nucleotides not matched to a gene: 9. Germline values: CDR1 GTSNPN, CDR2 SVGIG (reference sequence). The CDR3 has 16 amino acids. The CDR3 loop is CAWNELSGSNTGELFF. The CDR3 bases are TGTGCCTGGAACGAGCTAAGCGGGAGTAACACCGGGGAGCTGTTTTTT.

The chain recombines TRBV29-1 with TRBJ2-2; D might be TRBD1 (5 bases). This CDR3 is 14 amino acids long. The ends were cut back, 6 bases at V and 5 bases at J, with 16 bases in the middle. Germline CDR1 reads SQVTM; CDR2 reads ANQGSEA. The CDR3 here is CSVPHVGDTGELFF. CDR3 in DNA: TGCAGCGTACCACACGTAGGGGATACCGGGGAGCTGTTTTTT.

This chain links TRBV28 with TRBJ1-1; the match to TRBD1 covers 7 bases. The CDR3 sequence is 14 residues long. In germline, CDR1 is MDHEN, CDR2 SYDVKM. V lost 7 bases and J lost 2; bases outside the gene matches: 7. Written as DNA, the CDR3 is TGTGCCAGCAAACTAGACAGGGTTAACACTGAAGCTTTCTTT. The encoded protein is CASKLDRVNTEAFF.

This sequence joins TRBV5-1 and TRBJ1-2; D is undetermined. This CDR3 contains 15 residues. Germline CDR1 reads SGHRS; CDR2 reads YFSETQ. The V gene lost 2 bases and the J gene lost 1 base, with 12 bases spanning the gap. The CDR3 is CASSFIGTVNYGYTF. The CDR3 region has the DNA TGCGCCAGCAGCTTTATCGGCACAGTTAACTATGGCTACACCTTC.

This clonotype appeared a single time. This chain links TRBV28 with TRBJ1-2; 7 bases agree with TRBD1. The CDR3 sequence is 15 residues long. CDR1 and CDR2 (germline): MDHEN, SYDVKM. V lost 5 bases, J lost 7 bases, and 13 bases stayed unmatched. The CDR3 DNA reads TGTGCCAGCAGTAAAACCACAGGGGTGGTCTCTGGCTACACCTTC. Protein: CASSKTTGVVSGYTF.

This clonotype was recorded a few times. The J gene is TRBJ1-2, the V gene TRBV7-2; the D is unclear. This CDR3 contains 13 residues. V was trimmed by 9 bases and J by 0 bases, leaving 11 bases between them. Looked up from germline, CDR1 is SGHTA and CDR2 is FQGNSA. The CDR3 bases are TGTGCCAGTAGACTCACCACTAACTATGGCTACACCTTC. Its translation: CASRLTTNYGYTF. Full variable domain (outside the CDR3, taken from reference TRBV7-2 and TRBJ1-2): GAGVSQSPSNKVTEKGKDVELRCDPISGHTALYWYRQSLGQGLEFLIYFQGNSAPDKSGLPSDRFSAERTGGSVSTLTIQRTQQEDSAVYLCASRLTTNYGYTFGSGTRLTVV.

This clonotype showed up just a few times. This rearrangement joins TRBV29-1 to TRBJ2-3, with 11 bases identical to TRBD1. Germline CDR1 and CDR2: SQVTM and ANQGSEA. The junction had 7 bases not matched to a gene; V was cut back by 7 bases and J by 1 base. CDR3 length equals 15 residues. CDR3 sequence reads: CSAGQGAGGTDTQYF. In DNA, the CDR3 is TGCAGCGCCGGACAGGGGGCAGGAGGCACAGATACGCAGTATTTT.

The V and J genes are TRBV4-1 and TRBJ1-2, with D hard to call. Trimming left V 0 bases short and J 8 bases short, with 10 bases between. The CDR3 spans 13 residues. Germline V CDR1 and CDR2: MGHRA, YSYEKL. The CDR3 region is CASSQDPTRGYTF. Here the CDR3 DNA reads TGCGCCAGCAGCCAAGATCCTACCCGGGGCTACACCTTC.

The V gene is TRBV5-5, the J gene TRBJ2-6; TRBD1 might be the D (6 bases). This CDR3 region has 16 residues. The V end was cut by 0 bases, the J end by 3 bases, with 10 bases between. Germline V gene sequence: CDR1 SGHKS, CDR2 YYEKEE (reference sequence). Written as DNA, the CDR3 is TGTGCCAGCAGCTTGGACAGGGTCTTTGGGGCCAACGTCCTGACTTTC. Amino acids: CASSLDRVFGANVLTF.

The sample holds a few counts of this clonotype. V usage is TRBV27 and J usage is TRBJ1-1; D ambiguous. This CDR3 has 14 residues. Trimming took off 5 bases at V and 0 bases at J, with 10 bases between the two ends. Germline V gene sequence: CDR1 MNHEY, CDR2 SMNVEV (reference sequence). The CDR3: CASSLTRLNTEAFF. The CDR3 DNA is TGTGCCAGCAGTCTCACTAGACTGAACACTGAAGCTTTCTTT.

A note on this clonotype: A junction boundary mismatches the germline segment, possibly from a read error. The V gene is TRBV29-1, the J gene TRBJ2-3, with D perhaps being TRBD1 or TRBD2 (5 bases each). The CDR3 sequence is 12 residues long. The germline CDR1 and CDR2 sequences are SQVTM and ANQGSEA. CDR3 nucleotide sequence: TGCAGCGTTGAAGATCTAGGGACCAATAGGAATTTT. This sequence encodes CSVEDLGTNRNF.

The chain's CDR3 is CASSLMGGSTDTQYF. The CDR3 DNA reads TGTGCCAGCAGTTTGATGGGGGGTAGCACAGATACGCAGTATTTT. V gene TRBV28 combines with J gene TRBJ2-3, with a possible D match to TRBD2 (6 bases). Looked up from germline, CDR1 is MDHEN and CDR2 is SYDVKM. Trimming took 3 bases from V and 0 from J, leaving 10 bases between them. There are 15 residues in the CDR3.

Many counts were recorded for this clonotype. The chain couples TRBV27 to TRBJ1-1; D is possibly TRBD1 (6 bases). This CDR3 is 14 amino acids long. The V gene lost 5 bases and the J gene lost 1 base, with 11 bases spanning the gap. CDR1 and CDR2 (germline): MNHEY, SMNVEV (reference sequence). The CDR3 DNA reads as TGTGCCAGCAGTGGAACAGGGAGGAACACTGAAGCTTTCTTT. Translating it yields CASSGTGRNTEAFF.

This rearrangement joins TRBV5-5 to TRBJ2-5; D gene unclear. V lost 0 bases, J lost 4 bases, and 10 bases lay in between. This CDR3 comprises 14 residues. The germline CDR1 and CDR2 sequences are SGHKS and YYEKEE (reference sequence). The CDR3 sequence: CASSLVQDPETQYF. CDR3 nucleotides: TGTGCCAGCAGCTTGGTTCAGGACCCAGAGACCCAGTACTTC.

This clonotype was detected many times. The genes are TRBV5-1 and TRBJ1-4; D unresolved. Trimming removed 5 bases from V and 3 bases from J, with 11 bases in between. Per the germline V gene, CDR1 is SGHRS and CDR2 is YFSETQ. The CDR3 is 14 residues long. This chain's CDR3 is CASSVGVANEKLFF. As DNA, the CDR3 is TGCGCCAGCAGTGTTGGAGTTGCTAATGAAAAACTGTTTTTT. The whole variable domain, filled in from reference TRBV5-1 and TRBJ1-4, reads KAGVTQTPRYLIKTRGQQVTLSCSPISGHRSVSWYQQTPGQGLQFLFEYFSETQRNKGNFPGRFSGRQFSNSRSEMNVSTLELGDSALYLCASSVGVANEKLFFGSGTQLSVL.

Written as DNA, the CDR3 is TGTGCCAGCAGTTTATTGGGCAGAATGAACACTGAAGCTTTCTTT. Its translation: CASSLLGRMNTEAFF. The chain is built from TRBV28 and TRBJ1-1; no clear D. This CDR3 spans 15 amino acids. Germline CDR1 is MDHEN and CDR2 is SYDVKM. Trimming cost V 1 base and J 0 bases, with 9 bases left between them.

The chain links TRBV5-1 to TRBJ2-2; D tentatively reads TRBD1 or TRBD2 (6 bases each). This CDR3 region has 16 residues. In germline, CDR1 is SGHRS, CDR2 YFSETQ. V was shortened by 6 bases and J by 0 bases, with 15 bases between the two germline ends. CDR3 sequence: CASNKGGPANTGELFF. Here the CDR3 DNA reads TGCGCCAGCAACAAGGGGGGTCCAGCGAACACCGGGGAGCTGTTTTTT.

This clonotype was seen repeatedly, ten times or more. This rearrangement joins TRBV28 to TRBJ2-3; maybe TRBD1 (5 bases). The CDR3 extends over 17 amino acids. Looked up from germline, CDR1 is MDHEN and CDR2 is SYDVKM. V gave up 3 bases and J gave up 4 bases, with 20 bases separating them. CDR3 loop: CASSLRQTAFRSDTQYF. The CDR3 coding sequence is TGTGCCAGCAGTTTGAGACAGACCGCCTTTAGATCAGATACGCAGTATTTT.

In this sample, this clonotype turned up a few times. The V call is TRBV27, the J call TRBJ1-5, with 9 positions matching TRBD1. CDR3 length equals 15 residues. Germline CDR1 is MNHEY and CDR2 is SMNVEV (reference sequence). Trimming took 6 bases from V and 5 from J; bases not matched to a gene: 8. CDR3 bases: TGTGCCAGCAGACTTGGACAGGGGCTCGATCAGCCCCAGCATTTT. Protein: CASRLGQGLDQPQHF.

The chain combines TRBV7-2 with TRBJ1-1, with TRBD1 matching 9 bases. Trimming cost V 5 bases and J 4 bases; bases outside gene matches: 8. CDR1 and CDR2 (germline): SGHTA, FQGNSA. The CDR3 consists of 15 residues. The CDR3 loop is CASSPQGAQVTEAFF. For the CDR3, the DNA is TGTGCCAGCAGCCCACAGGGGGCTCAGGTCACTGAAGCTTTCTTT.

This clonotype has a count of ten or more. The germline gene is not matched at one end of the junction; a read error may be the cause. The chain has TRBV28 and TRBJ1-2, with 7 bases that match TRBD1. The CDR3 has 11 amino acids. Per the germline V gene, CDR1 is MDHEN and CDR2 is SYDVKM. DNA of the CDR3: TGTGCCAGCAGTATTTCAGGGACAGCCCTCTTC. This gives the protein CASSISGTALF.